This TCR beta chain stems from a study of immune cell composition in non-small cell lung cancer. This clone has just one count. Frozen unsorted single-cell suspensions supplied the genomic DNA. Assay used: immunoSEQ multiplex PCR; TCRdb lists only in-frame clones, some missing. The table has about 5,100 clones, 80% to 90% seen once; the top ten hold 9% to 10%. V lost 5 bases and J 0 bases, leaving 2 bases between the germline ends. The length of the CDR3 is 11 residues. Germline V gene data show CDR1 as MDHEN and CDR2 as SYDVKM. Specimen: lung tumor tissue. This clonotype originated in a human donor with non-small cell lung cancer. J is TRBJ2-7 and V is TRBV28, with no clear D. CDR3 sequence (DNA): TGTGCCAGCAGTCGCTCCTACGAGCAGTACTTC. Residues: CASSRSYEQYF.